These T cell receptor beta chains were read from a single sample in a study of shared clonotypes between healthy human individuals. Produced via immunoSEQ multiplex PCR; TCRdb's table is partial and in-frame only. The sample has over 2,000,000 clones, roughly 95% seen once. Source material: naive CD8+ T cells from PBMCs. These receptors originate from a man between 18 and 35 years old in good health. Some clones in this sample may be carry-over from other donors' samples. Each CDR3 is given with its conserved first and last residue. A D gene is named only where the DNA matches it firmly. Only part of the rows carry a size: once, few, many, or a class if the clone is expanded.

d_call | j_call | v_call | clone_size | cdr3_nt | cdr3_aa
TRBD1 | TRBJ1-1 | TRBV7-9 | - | TGTGCCAGCAGCCCTAGGCGGACAGGGGAAAACACTGAAGCTTTCTTT | CASSPRRTGENTEAFF
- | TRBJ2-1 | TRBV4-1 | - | TGCGCCAGCAGCCAAGATGGCGGGCCCCGGGATCGGGAGCAGTTCTTC | CASSQDGGPRDREQFF
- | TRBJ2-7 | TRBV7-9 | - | TGTGCCAGCAGCTCCCCCTTTGCAGGTCAGGACGAGCAGTACTTC | CASSSPFAGQDEQYF
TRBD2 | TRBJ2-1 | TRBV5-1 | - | TGCGCCAGCAGCCTGTTACCTAAGCGGGAGTGCCAGTTCTTC | CASSLLPKRECQFF
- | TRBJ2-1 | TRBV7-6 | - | TGTGCCAGCAGCTTATCTCCGGGGAGGAATGAGCAGTTCTTC | CASSLSPGRNEQFF
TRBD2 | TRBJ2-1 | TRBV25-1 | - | TGTGCCAGCAGTGAGAGTAGCGGGTGGAATGAGCAGTTCTTC | CASSESSGWNEQFF
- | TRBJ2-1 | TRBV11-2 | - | TGTGCCAGCAGCCCGTTGGAGGGCGGGACCTACAATGAGCAGTTCTTC | CASSPLEGGTYNEQFF
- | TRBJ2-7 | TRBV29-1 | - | TGCAGCGTTGAAGATCCCGGGGCTGGCTACGAGCAGTACTTC | CSVEDPGAGYEQYF
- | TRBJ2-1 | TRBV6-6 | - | TGTGCCAGCAGTGAGGCCTCAATAGACAATGAGCAGTTCTTC | CASSEASIDNEQFF
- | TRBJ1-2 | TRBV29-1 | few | TGCAGCGTAGAAGGGCGCTATGGCTACACCTTC | CSVEGRYGYTF
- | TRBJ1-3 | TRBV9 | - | TGTGCCAGCAATCCCCACGACTGGGAAAACACCATATATTTT | CASNPHDWENTIYF
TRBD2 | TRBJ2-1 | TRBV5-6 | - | TGTGCCAGCAGTTTAGTTCTAGCGGTTTACAATGAGCAGTTCTTC | CASSLVLAVYNEQFF
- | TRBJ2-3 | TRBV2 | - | TGTGCCCGAAAGGGGGCAGATACGCAGTATTTT | CARKGADTQYF